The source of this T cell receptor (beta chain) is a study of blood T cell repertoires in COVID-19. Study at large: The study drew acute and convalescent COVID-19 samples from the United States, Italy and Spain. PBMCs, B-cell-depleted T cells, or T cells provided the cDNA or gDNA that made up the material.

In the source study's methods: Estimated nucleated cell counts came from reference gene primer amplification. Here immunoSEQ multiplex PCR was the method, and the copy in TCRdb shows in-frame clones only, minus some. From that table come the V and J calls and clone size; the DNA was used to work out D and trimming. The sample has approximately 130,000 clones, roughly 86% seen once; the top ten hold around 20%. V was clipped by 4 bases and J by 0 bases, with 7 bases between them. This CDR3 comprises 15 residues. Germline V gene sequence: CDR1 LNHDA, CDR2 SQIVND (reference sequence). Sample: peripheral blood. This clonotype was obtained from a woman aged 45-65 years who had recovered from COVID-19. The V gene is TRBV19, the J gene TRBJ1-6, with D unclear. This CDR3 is CASSNEFSYNSPLHF. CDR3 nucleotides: TGTGCCAGTAGTAACGAGTTCTCCTATAATTCACCCCTCCACTTT.